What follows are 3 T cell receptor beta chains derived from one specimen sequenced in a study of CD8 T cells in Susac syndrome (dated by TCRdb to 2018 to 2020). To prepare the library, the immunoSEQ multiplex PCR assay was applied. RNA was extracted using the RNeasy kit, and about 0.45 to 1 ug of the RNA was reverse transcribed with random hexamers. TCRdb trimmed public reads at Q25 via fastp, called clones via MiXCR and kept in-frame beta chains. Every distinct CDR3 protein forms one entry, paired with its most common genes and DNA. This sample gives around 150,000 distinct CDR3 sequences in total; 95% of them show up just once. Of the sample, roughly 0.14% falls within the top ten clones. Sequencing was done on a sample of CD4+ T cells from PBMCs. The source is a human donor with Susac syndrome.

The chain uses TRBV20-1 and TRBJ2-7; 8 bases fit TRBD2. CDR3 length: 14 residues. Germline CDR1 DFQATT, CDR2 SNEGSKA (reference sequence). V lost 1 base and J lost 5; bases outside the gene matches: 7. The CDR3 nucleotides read TGCAGTGCTAGAGGGGGGACTAGTAGTAACGAGCAGTACTTC. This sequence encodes CSARGGTSSNEQYF.

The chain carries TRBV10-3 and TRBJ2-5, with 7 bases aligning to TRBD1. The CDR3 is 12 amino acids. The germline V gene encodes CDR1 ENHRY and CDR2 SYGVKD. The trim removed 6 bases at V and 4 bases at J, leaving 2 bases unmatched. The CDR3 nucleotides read TGTGCCATCAGCACAGGGGCAGAGACCCAGTACTTC. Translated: CAISTGAETQYF.

Written as DNA, the CDR3 is TGCGCCAGCAAGGGACGCACGGATAACTATGGCTACACCTTC. Encoded protein: CASKGRTDNYGYTF. The chain joins TRBV4-1 to TRBJ1-2; TRBD1 is a possible D gene (5 bases). The germline V gene has CDR1 MGHRA and CDR2 YSYEKL. The CDR3 runs 14 residues. The V end was cut by 7 bases, the J end by 1 base, with 13 bases between.